These 22 T cell receptor beta chains were all obtained from the same sample, sequenced in a study of OX40 agonist ivuxolimab in advanced cancers. Repertoires were generated with immunoSEQ multiplex PCR, while TCRdb's copy carries only in-frame clones and drops some. Of about 52,000 clones in the sample, just under 95% were seen once. The material sequenced was CD4+ or CD8+ T cells sorted from blood, taken in a trial of the OX40 agonist ivuxolimab. The receptor source for this set is an adult with an advanced solid tumor such as melanoma, head and neck, liver or kidney cancer.

This clone was observed once. The chain links TRBV15 to TRBJ1-1; 9 nucleotides agree with TRBD1. V lost 4 bases, J lost 1 base, and 10 bases stayed unmatched. Per the germline V gene, CDR1 is LNHNV and CDR2 is YYDKDF (reference sequence). CDR3 length equals 17 residues. The CDR3 DNA reads as TGTGCCACCAGCATGTTCCCGGGACAGGGAACGAACACTGAAGCTTTCTTT. Its translation: CATSMFPGQGTNTEAFF.

CDR3 amino acids: CASSVGTPYEQYF. CDR3 nucleotide sequence: TGTGCCAGCAGCGTCGGGACACCCTACGAGCAGTACTTC. The gene calls are TRBV5-8 and TRBJ2-7; D is perhaps TRBD1 (6 bases). The CDR3 covers 13 residues. The V end lost 4 bases, the J end lost 2 bases, and 10 bases lay between the germline ends. Germline V gene sequence: CDR1 SGHTS, CDR2 YDEGEE.

This clone was counted only a few times. The chain couples TRBV14 to TRBJ1-1; D unclear. This CDR3 has 13 residues. Germline V gene data show CDR1 as SGHDN and CDR2 as FVKESK. V dropped 2 bases and J dropped 7 bases, with 11 bases sitting between them. In nucleotides, the CDR3 is TGTGCCAGCAGCCAAAGGTACCGGGATGAAGCTTTCTTT. This gives the protein CASSQRYRDEAFF. The full variable domain, with the rest looked up from reference TRBV14 and TRBJ1-1, is EAGVTQFPSHSVIEKGQTVTLRCDPISGHDNLYWYRRVMGKEIKFLLHFVKESKQDESGMPNNRFLAERTGGTYSTLKVQPAELEDSGVYFCASSQRYRDEAFFGQGTRLTVV.

This sequence joins TRBV9 and TRBJ2-2, with a possible D match to TRBD1 (6 bases). Germline CDR1 is SGDLS and CDR2 is YYNGEE. This CDR3 contains 15 residues. Deletions cut 5 bases from V and 0 bases from J, with 11 bases between. CDR3 loop: CASREQGSNTGELFF. In nucleotides, the CDR3 is TGTGCCAGCAGAGAACAGGGTTCGAACACCGGGGAGCTGTTTTTT.

The gene calls are TRBV6-5 and TRBJ1-5; tentative D call: TRBD1 (6 bases). The CDR3 runs to 16 residues. The germline V and J ends were trimmed by 2 bases and 5 bases, with 16 bases remaining between them. The germline gives CDR1 MNHEY, CDR2 SVGAGI. The CDR3 here is CASSYRGVGADQPQHF. The CDR3 DNA reads TGTGCCAGCAGTTACAGGGGGGTGGGGGCTGATCAGCCCCAGCATTTT.

This chain connects TRBV6-1 to TRBJ2-1; D is unresolved. Trimming removed 7 bases from V and 6 bases from J, with 19 bases in between. The CDR3 covers 15 residues. Germline CDR1 MNHNS, CDR2 SASEGT. This CDR3 is CASIIGVYVGNEQFF. For the CDR3, the DNA is TGTGCCAGCATTATCGGTGTTTACGTTGGCAATGAGCAGTTCTTC.

The sample holds one count of this clone. The chain employs TRBV4-3 and TRBJ1-1, with D perhaps TRBD1 (6 bases). Germline assignment: CDR1 LGHNA and CDR2 YSLEER. The CDR3 extends over 17 amino acids. Trimming took 0 bases from V and 1 from J, leaving 15 bases between them. The CDR3 here is CASSQDGAAGENTEAFF. DNA of the CDR3: TGCGCCAGCAGCCAAGATGGGGCGGCAGGGGAGAACACTGAAGCTTTCTTT.

The chain joins TRBV21-1 to TRBJ2-1; the table names TRBD2, a call not compared with the DNA. TRBV21-1 is a pseudogene locus. CDR3 length: 16 amino acids. Written as DNA, the CDR3 is TGTGCCAGCAGCAATCCACTAGCGGGAGGATCCAATGAGCAGTTCTTC. Its translation is CASSNPLAGGSNEQFF.

This clone has just a few counts. This sequence joins TRBV5-4 and TRBJ2-7; D gene unclear. The germline CDR1 and CDR2 sequences are SGHNT and YYREEE (reference sequence). This CDR3 comprises 13 residues. Trimming took off 4 bases at V and 3 bases at J, with 11 bases between the two ends. CDR3 sequence (DNA): TGTGCCAGCAGCGAGAGGACCAACTACGAGCAGTACTTC. Translated, it gives CASSERTNYEQYF.

The rearrangement uses TRBV9 and TRBJ2-1; D is unresolved. The germline gives CDR1 SGDLS, CDR2 YYNGEE. This CDR3 is 13 amino acids long. V gave up 3 bases and J gave up 5 bases, with 9 bases separating them. CDR3 sequence (DNA): TGTGCCAGCAGCGCCGGGCGGAACAATGAGCAGTTCTTC. It encodes CASSAGRNNEQFF.

This chain joins TRBV27 and TRBJ1-1, with unresolved D. Trimming removed 3 bases from V and 4 bases from J, with 12 bases in between. Per germline, CDR1 MNHEY and CDR2 SMNVEV (reference sequence). There are 14 residues in the CDR3. This CDR3 is CASSFEGLRTEAFF. The CDR3 region has the DNA TGTGCCAGCAGTTTCGAGGGTCTCCGCACTGAAGCTTTCTTT.

The chain uses TRBV4-1 and TRBJ2-7; 7 bases agree with TRBD1. V gave up 5 bases and J gave up 4 bases; unmatched junction bases: 11. This CDR3 is 15 amino acids long. Germline V gene sequence: CDR1 MGHRA, CDR2 YSYEKL. CDR3: CASSSQTGISYEQYF. CDR3 bases: TGCGCCAGCAGCTCTCAGACAGGGATATCGTACGAGCAGTACTTC.

This sequence joins TRBV21-1 and TRBJ2-7; the table assigns TRBD2, which was not confirmed against the DNA. TRBV21-1 is recorded as a pseudogene. CDR3 size: 12 residues. The CDR3 sequence: CATTSDSYEQYF. DNA of the CDR3: TGTGCCACCACTAGCGACTCCTACGAGCAGTACTTC.

Turning to this clone: The sample contains more than one DNA sequence encoding this CDR3. The genes are TRBV29-1 and TRBJ1-1; D not certain. Trimming left V 6 bases short and J 3 bases short, with 8 bases between. Per the germline V gene, CDR1 is SQVTM and CDR2 is ANQGSEA. The CDR3 totals 11 residues. The CDR3 coding sequence is TGCAGCGTCCAACTGTACACTGAAGCTTTCTTT. As protein: CSVQLYTEAFF.

The V and J genes are TRBV11-3 and TRBJ2-1; 7 bases are shared with TRBD2. J lost 7 bases, V lost 1 base, and 13 bases had no gene match. From germline, CDR1 is SGHNT and CDR2 YENEEA. The CDR3 length is 17 residues. CDR3 sequence reads: CASSLGGSGYIINEQFF. In nucleotides, the CDR3 is TGTGCCAGCAGCTTAGGAGGTAGCGGGTATATTATTAATGAGCAGTTCTTC.

This clone has only one observation. The CDR3 sequence is CASSPHRNAGELFF. The CDR3 DNA follows: TGTGCCAGCAGTCCGCATAGAAACGCCGGGGAGCTGTTTTTT. The chain joins TRBV28 to TRBJ2-2; no reliable D call. Trimming stripped 5 bases from V and 6 bases from J, with 13 bases between. Germline CDR1 is MDHEN and CDR2 is SYDVKM. There are 14 residues in the CDR3.

A few counts support this clone. In DNA form, the CDR3 reads TGTGCCAGCAGCGTAGCTTCAGGGAACACTGAAGCTTTCTTT. It yields the protein CASSVASGNTEAFF. The chain employs TRBV9 and TRBJ1-1; no clear D gene. V shed 0 bases and J shed 1 base, with 7 bases lying between them. The germline gives CDR1 SGDLS, CDR2 YYNGEE. The CDR3 is 14 amino acids.

As concerns this clone: At one end, the junction sequence differs from germline, possibly due to a read error. This CDR3 reads CSAGGTDPQYF. The CDR3 DNA follows: TGCAGTGCAGGGGGCACAGATCCGCAGTATTTT. V and J are TRBV20-1 and TRBJ2-3, with 7 bases matching TRBD1. Germline values: CDR1 DFQATT, CDR2 SNEGSKA (reference sequence). The CDR3 sequence is 11 residues long.

This clone came up a few times. CDR3 DNA: TGTGCCAGCAGTGGAGGGGAGGCCACTGAAGCTTTCTTT. Its protein is CASSGGEATEAFF. The rearrangement links TRBV6-1 to TRBJ1-1; a possible D gene is TRBD1 (5 bases). CDR1 and CDR2 (germline): MNHNS, SASEGT. The CDR3 is made up of 13 amino acids. V lost 4 bases to trimming and J lost 4 bases, with 10 bases between them.

The chain recombines TRBV28 with TRBJ1-1; 9 nucleotides align to TRBD1. This CDR3 comprises 16 residues. Trimming cost V 5 bases and J 3 bases; bases outside gene matches: 10. CDR1 and CDR2 (germline): MDHEN, SYDVKM. The CDR3 reads CASSTPVGQGDTEAFF. The CDR3 nucleotides are TGTGCCAGCAGTACCCCCGTGGGACAGGGCGACACTGAAGCTTTCTTT.

The gene calls are TRBV4-3 and TRBJ2-5, with 9 positions matching TRBD2. Germline assignment: CDR1 LGHNA and CDR2 YSLEER. The CDR3 runs to 18 residues. Trimming at V came to 0 bases and at J to 0 bases, leaving 8 bases not matched to a gene. CDR3 coding DNA: TGCGCCAGCAGCCAAGAAGGGGCGGGAGGGCCGGACCAAGAGACCCAGTACTTC. Translated: CASSQEGAGGPDQETQYF.

This chain connects TRBV25-1 to TRBJ2-3; D gene uncertain. CDR3 length equals 13 residues. The V gene lost 7 bases and the J gene lost 4 bases, with 12 bases spanning the gap. Germline values: CDR1 MGHDK, CDR2 SYGVNS. As DNA, the CDR3 is TGTGCCAGCACCGGTTGGGCGGCAGATACGCAGTATTTT. It specifies CASTGWAADTQYF.